What follows are 17 T cell receptor beta chains derived from one specimen sequenced in a study of graft-versus-host responses after intestinal transplantation. The data were produced by immunoSEQ multiplex PCR, yet TCRdb's version contains in-frame clones alone and is incomplete. The sample yields tens of thousands of clones, roughly 80% seen once. Sequencing was performed on PBMCs, taken approximately four weeks after intestinal transplant. The receptor set was obtained from a human patient who received an intestinal transplant, so some T cells may come from the graft donor.

The CDR3 loop reads CASSLPVPSYEQYF. Written as DNA, the CDR3 is TGTGCCAGCAGCTTGCCCGTGCCGTCCTACGAGCAGTACTTC. The rearrangement joins TRBV5-6 to TRBJ2-5; D is uncertain. The end of the DNA fits TRBJ2-7 better, so the J call may be wrong. The V gene's germline CDR1 is SGHDT and CDR2 YYEEEE. The CDR3 contains 14 residues.

The rearrangement joins TRBV27 to TRBJ1-2; a possible D gene is TRBD1 (5 bases). Deletions cut 8 bases from V and 1 base from J, with 11 bases between. Per the germline V gene, CDR1 is MNHEY and CDR2 is SMNVEV (reference sequence). The CDR3 has 13 residues. CDR3 in amino acids: CASSSGGNYGYTF. The CDR3 DNA is TGTGCCAGCTCCAGCGGGGGTAACTATGGCTACACCTTC.

The rearrangement links TRBV9 to TRBJ2-3; 9 bases agree with TRBD2. CDR1 is SGDLS and CDR2 is YYNGEE in the germline V gene. With V trimmed by 0 bases and J by 2 bases, 4 bases remained unmatched. This CDR3 comprises 16 residues. The DNA of the CDR3 is TGTGCCAGCAGCGTAGCGGGCGGGGGGGCCACAGATACGCAGTATTTT. It encodes CASSVAGGGATDTQYF. The full variable domain, with the rest looked up from reference TRBV9 and TRBJ2-3, is DSGVTQTPKHLITATGQRVTLRCSPRSGDLSVYWYQQSLDQGLQFLIQYYNGEERAKGNILERFSAQQFPDLHSELNLSSLELGDSALYFCASSVAGGGATDTQYFGPGTRLTVL.

Details on this clone: Other nucleotide sequences in the sample specify the same CDR3. The rearrangement joins TRBV28 to TRBJ2-7; a weak D match, TRBD1 (6 bases). The CDR3 extends over 17 amino acids. Trimming stripped 4 bases from V and 3 bases from J, with 22 bases between. The germline V gene has CDR1 MDHEN and CDR2 SYDVKM. Written as DNA, the CDR3 is TGTGCCAGCAGTTCCGCCCCAACAGGGCCCCCCCTCTACGAGCAGTACTTC. Amino acid sequence: CASSSAPTGPPLYEQYF.

This chain joins TRBV11-2 and TRBJ2-7; D assignment may be TRBD1 or TRBD2 (5 bases each). V lost 5 bases and J lost 1, with 12 bases in between. This CDR3 comprises 14 residues. CDR1 is SGHAT and CDR2 is FQNNGV in the germline V gene. Here the CDR3 reads CASSPRGGSYEQYF. The CDR3 DNA follows: TGTGCCAGCAGCCCACGTGGGGGATCCTACGAGCAGTACTTC.

V gene TRBV21-1 combines with J gene TRBJ2-1; the table assigns TRBD1, which was not confirmed against the DNA. TRBV21-1 is annotated as a pseudogene. The CDR3 length is 14 residues. The CDR3: CASSKGTGRNEQFF. The CDR3, as DNA: TGTGCCAGCAGCAAAGGGACAGGGCGCAATGAGCAGTTCTTC.

V and J are TRBV5-1 and TRBJ1-4, with a tentative D call TRBD1 (6 bases). The germline V gene has CDR1 SGHRS and CDR2 YFSETQ. The CDR3 runs to 14 residues. V was trimmed by 5 bases and J by 4 bases, leaving 12 bases between them. CDR3 sequence reads: CASSYQGLNEKLFF. The CDR3 nucleotides are TGCGCCAGCAGTTACCAGGGGCTTAATGAAAAACTGTTTTTT.

J is TRBJ2-7 and V is TRBV10-3, with 11 nucleotides matching TRBD1. Germline V gene sequence: CDR1 ENHRY, CDR2 SYGVKD. The CDR3 has 16 residues. The trim removed 4 bases at V and 3 bases at J, leaving 8 bases unmatched. CDR3 region: CAISVWDRGSFYEQYF. The CDR3 coding sequence is TGTGCCATCAGTGTTTGGGACAGGGGGTCCTTCTACGAGCAGTACTTC.

The chain combines TRBV9 with TRBJ2-3, with D uncertain. The CDR3 length is 14 residues. CDR1 is SGDLS and CDR2 is YYNGEE in the germline V gene. Trimming removed 1 base at V and 10 bases at J, with 16 bases between. The CDR3 DNA is TGTGCCAGCAGCGTATCGAGTTCAGAGAGCCCGCAGTATTTT. Amino acids: CASSVSSSESPQYF.

This sequence joins TRBV27 and TRBJ2-7, with TRBD2 identical over 8 bases. CDR1 and CDR2 (germline): MNHEY, SMNVEV (reference sequence). This CDR3 is 14 amino acids long. V shed 2 bases and J 2 bases; nucleotides not matched to a gene: 2. CDR3 DNA sequence: TGTGCCAGCAGTTTAGGAGCGGGAGCCTACGAGCAGTACTTC. It is translated as CASSLGAGAYEQYF.

This chain links TRBV6-5 with TRBJ2-1; D not certain. CDR3 size: 14 residues. Looked up from germline, CDR1 is MNHEY and CDR2 is SVGAGI. The V end lost 2 bases, the J end lost 3 bases, and 8 bases lay between the germline ends. The CDR3 DNA reads as TGTGCCAGCAGTTACGAACCGAACTACAATGAGCAGTTCTTC. Residues: CASSYEPNYNEQFF.

This clone was found a few times. The rearrangement uses TRBV6-5 and TRBJ2-3, with 8 bases identical to TRBD2. The CDR3 spans 15 residues. Germline trimming cut 2 bases from V and 1 base from J; bases unmatched to any gene: 2. Germline V lookup: CDR1 MNHEY, CDR2 SVGAGI. CDR3 sequence reads: CASSYRRGGTDTQYF. CDR3 nucleotides: TGTGCCAGCAGTTACCGGCGGGGGGGCACAGATACGCAGTATTTT.

CDR3 sequence: CASSASWGRATNEKLFF. CDR3 DNA: TGTGCCAGCAGCGCCTCCTGGGGCAGGGCAACTAATGAAAAACTGTTTTTT. The chain carries TRBV7-8 and TRBJ1-4; the D gene is possibly TRBD1 (5 bases). V was shortened by 5 bases and J by 0 bases, with 16 bases between the two germline ends. The CDR3 has 17 amino acids. Germline V CDR1 and CDR2: SGHVS, FQNEAQ. Full variable domain (rest looked up from reference TRBV7-8 and TRBJ1-4): GAGVSQSPRYKVAKRGQDVALRCDPISGHVSLFWYQQALGQGPEFLTYFQNEAQLDKSGLPSDRFFAERPEGSVSTLKIQRTQQEDSAVYLCASSASWGRATNEKLFFGSGTQLSVL.

The V gene is TRBV7-9, the J gene TRBJ1-1; a weak D match, TRBD1 (5 bases). This CDR3 is built from 15 residues. Germline V gene data show CDR1 as SEHNR and CDR2 as FQNEAQ (reference sequence). Deletions cut 2 bases from V and 5 bases from J, with 15 bases between. CDR3 protein: CASSLPAGKKTEAFF. In nucleotides, the CDR3 is TGTGCCAGCAGCTTACCGGCAGGGAAGAAAACTGAAGCTTTCTTT.

The chain joins TRBV20-1 to TRBJ2-3, with D unclear. Germline V lookup: CDR1 DFQATT, CDR2 SNEGSKA (reference sequence). The CDR3 consists of 9 residues. CDR3 bases: TGCAGGGCAACCGATACGCAGTATTTT. Its translation is CRATDTQYF.

The chain links TRBV4-1 to TRBJ2-3; 7 bases map to TRBD2. Looked up from germline, CDR1 is MGHRA and CDR2 is YSYEKL. CDR3 length equals 15 residues. The V and J ends lost 4 bases and 8 bases, in that order; junction bases with no gene match: 12. CDR3 DNA sequence: TGCGCCAGCAGCCTCAGCGGGGATGGATTGAGTACGCAGTATTTT. This translates into CASSLSGDGLSTQYF.

J is TRBJ2-5 and V is TRBV4-2, with 13 bases aligning to TRBD2. Trimming cost V 1 base and J 4 bases; bases outside gene matches: 12. Germline CDR1 is LGHNA and CDR2 is YNFKEQ. This CDR3 comprises 19 residues. This CDR3 reads CASSQGRTSGSPRGETQYF. The CDR3 region has the DNA TGTGCCAGCAGCCAAGGAAGGACTAGCGGGAGTCCCAGGGGAGAGACCCAGTACTTC.